This TCR beta chain was obtained from a study of T cells in Graves' hyperthyroidism and ophthalmopathy. CDR1 and CDR2 from the germline V gene are SQVTM and ANQGSEA. Trimming at V came to 3 bases and at J to 6 bases, leaving 7 bases not matched to a gene. The CDR3 sequence is 15 residues long. The investigators amplified TCR beta CDR3 regions from RNA transcripts. HTBI primers were used for first-round RT-PCR of the TCR CDR3. TCRdb fed the multiplex PCR reads into MiXCR, producing one record per CDR3 protein. The table records 500,000 to 650,000 distinct CDR3 sequences, 46% of them present only once. Lactation, pregnancy, other autoimmune disease or uncontrolled infection led to exclusion of patients.

This clonotype originated in an adult woman with Graves' disease, either hyperthyroidism or ophthalmopathy (not recorded which). The chain combines TRBV29-1 with TRBJ2-7, with 14 bases aligning to TRBD2. Sequenced sample: peripheral blood or thyroid tissue (not recorded which). The chain's CDR3 is CSVEGTSGRGSEQYF. CDR3 sequence (DNA): TGCAGCGTTGAGGGGACTAGCGGGAGAGGGTCCGAGCAGTACTTC.